These 24 T cell receptor beta chains originate from one sample sequenced in a study of T cell repertoires in cytomegalovirus infection. Via MiXCR, TCRdb re-called the reads, giving one row per CDR3 protein. The profile shows around 120,000 distinct CDR3 sequences, about 10% of them singletons. The source material was PBMCs. These receptor sequences come from a human donor in good health (CMV status not recorded). Some clones in this sample may be carry-over from other donors' samples.

The chain couples TRBV29-1 to TRBJ2-3, with 9 bases fitting TRBD1. Germline trimming cut 8 bases from V and 3 bases from J; bases unmatched to any gene: 6. This CDR3 is built from 13 residues. In germline, CDR1 is SQVTM, CDR2 ANQGSEA. In DNA form, the CDR3 reads TGCAGCTTAATACAGGGGGCAACAGATACGCAGTATTTT. This translates into CSLIQGATDTQYF.

As for this clonotype: This may arise from a read error, as a much more abundant clone is one base away. The chain has TRBV7-2 and TRBJ1-1; TRBD1 matches at 8 bases. This CDR3 spans 15 amino acids. V lost 5 bases and J lost 6; bases outside the gene matches: 11. CDR1 is SGHTA, CDR2 FQGNSA, per germline. CDR3 DNA: TGTGCCAGCAGCCCGGACAGGGCTTTTAACCCTGAAGCTTTCTTT. It yields the protein CASSPDRAFNPEAFF.

This clonotype was picked up a small number of times. The chain is built from TRBV3-1 and TRBJ2-1, with D possibly TRBD2 on 5 matching bases. The ends were cut back, 1 base at V and 10 bases at J, with 8 bases in the middle. This CDR3 has 12 amino acids. Germline V gene lookup returns CDR1 LGHDT and CDR2 YNNKEL (reference sequence). CDR3 nucleotides: TGTGCCAGCAGCCAAGTTCTAGCAGAGCAGTTCTTC. Protein: CASSQVLAEQFF.

This clonotype has more than one count but fewer than ten. V usage is TRBV20-1 and J usage is TRBJ1-5; no clear D. Germline CDR1 is DFQATT and CDR2 is SNEGSKA (reference sequence). The V gene lost 4 bases and the J gene lost 0 bases, with 13 bases spanning the gap. There are 15 residues in the CDR3. In nucleotides, the CDR3 is TGCAGTGCTATGGAGGGCAGTAATAGCAATCAGCCCCAGCATTTT. It yields the protein CSAMEGSNSNQPQHF.

This clonotype was seen many times. The chain is built from TRBV20-1 and TRBJ2-5, with 8 bases lining up with TRBD1. Germline CDR1 reads DFQATT; CDR2 reads SNEGSKA (reference sequence). V lost 5 bases to trimming and J lost 3 bases; unmatched junction nucleotides: 5. The CDR3 sequence is 13 residues long. The CDR3 DNA reads TGCAGTGCTGTGGGACAGGCCAAAGAGACCCAGTACTTC. Its protein product is CSAVGQAKETQYF.

This clonotype occurred many times. The chain carries TRBV28 and TRBJ1-2, with 7 bases fitting TRBD1. Germline V gene lookup returns CDR1 MDHEN and CDR2 SYDVKM. The CDR3 has 13 amino acids. The junction had 4 bases not matched to a gene; V was cut back by 3 bases and J by 6 bases. The CDR3: CASSFRGHDGYTF. CDR3 DNA sequence: TGTGCCAGCAGTTTTAGGGGGCACGATGGCTACACCTTC.

The DNA of the CDR3 is TGTGCCAGCAGCCAACCGGGACTTCCCTACAATGAGCAGTTCTTC. As protein: CASSQPGLPYNEQFF. The V call is TRBV6-6, the J call TRBJ2-1; weak D call: TRBD2 (6 bases). Germline CDR1 MNHNY, CDR2 SVGAGI (reference sequence). The CDR3 consists of 15 residues. V lost 6 bases and J lost 2, with 14 bases in between.

This clonotype has ten or more counts. The V call is TRBV20-1, the J call TRBJ2-3, with TRBD2 matching over 8 bases. This CDR3 comprises 13 residues. Unmatched junction bases numbered 6, after V lost 7 bases and J lost 3 bases. Per germline, CDR1 DFQATT and CDR2 SNEGSKA (reference sequence). CDR3 amino acids: CSGYGGATDTQYF. The CDR3 coding sequence is TGCAGTGGGTACGGGGGGGCAACAGATACGCAGTATTTT.

This clonotype was seen only a few times. The chain uses TRBV29-1 and TRBJ2-3; D gene uncertain. The CDR3 runs 11 residues. Trimming left V 7 bases short and J 1 base short, with 6 bases between. Germline values: CDR1 SQVTM, CDR2 ANQGSEA. The CDR3 DNA reads TGCAGCGCCGTGGGCACAGATACGCAGTATTTT. Translation: CSAVGTDTQYF.

This clonotype came up once. The CDR3, as DNA: TGTGCCAGCCGAGCGGGGGGGCCACGCAATGAGCAGTTCTTC. It specifies CASRAGGPRNEQFF. The chain combines TRBV2 with TRBJ2-1, with 10 bases that match TRBD2. J lost 6 bases, V lost 8 bases, and 7 bases had no gene match. The CDR3 has 14 residues. Per the germline V gene, CDR1 is SNHLY and CDR2 is FYNNEI.

V gene TRBV11-2 combines with J gene TRBJ1-2; 7 positions match TRBD1. V lost 5 bases and J lost 4; bases outside the gene matches: 7. The CDR3 covers 14 residues. Germline V lookup: CDR1 SGHAT, CDR2 FQNNGV. CDR3 sequence reads: CASSQGVPFYGYTF. The CDR3 DNA is TGTGCCAGCAGCCAGGGGGTACCTTTCTATGGCTACACCTTC.

This clonotype was counted at least ten times. J is TRBJ2-1 and V is TRBV28; D unclear. Per germline, CDR1 MDHEN and CDR2 SYDVKM. V was clipped by 4 bases and J by 4 bases, with 5 bases between them. This CDR3 is built from 12 residues. The CDR3 sequence: CASSSMYNEQFF. CDR3 DNA sequence: TGTGCCAGCAGTTCCATGTACAATGAGCAGTTCTTC. Based on the CDR3 plus reference TRBV28 and TRBJ2-1, the full variable domain is DVKVTQSSRYLVKRTGEKVFLECVQDMDHENMFWYRQDPGLGLRLIYFSYDVKMKEKGDIPEGYSVSREKKERFSLILESASTNQTSMYLCASSSMYNEQFFGPGTRLTVL.

The table lists this clonotype with many counts. The chain's CDR3 is CASSLVVHQTQYF. CDR3 nucleotide sequence: TGTGCCAGCAGTTTGGTAGTTCATCAGACCCAGTACTTC. The chain has TRBV12-3 or TRBV12-4 and TRBJ2-5; no reliable D call. V was cut by 3 bases and J by 6 bases, with 11 bases left in between. This CDR3 spans 13 amino acids.

This clonotype was seen a few times. The chain has TRBV28 and TRBJ1-6, with D possibly matching TRBD1 (5 bases). The CDR3 covers 15 residues. V dropped 6 bases and J dropped 7 bases, with 16 bases sitting between them. CDR1 and CDR2 (germline): MDHEN, SYDVKM. CDR3 sequence reads: CASRTDRSLNSPLHF. The CDR3 region has the DNA TGTGCCAGCAGGACCGACAGAAGTCTGAATTCACCCCTCCACTTT.

J is TRBJ2-4 and V is TRBV6-5; D ambiguous. The V gene lost 6 bases and the J gene lost 8 bases, with 11 bases spanning the gap. This CDR3 region has 12 residues. Germline values: CDR1 MNHEY, CDR2 SVGAGI. CDR3 DNA: TGTGCCAGCAGCGGGCCGCTGGACATTCAGTACTTC. Its protein product is CASSGPLDIQYF.

CDR3 loop: CSAKPALPTDTQYF. The CDR3 bases are TGCAGTGCCAAGCCGGCACTACCCACAGATACGCAGTATTTT. V and J are TRBV20-1 and TRBJ2-3; D unclear. CDR3 length: 14 amino acids. Trimming cost V 6 bases and J 2 bases, with 15 bases left between them. The germline V gene encodes CDR1 DFQATT and CDR2 SNEGSKA (reference sequence).

This clonotype was detected ten times or more. V usage is TRBV5-5 and J usage is TRBJ2-1, with D unresolved. The CDR3 is 12 residues long. Germline values: CDR1 SGHKS, CDR2 YYEKEE (reference sequence). V was cut by 1 base and J by 6 bases, with 5 bases left in between. The CDR3 DNA reads TGTGCCAGCAGCTTGAAGGTCAATGAGCAGTTCTTC. It translates to CASSLKVNEQFF.

The genes are TRBV12-3 or TRBV12-4 and TRBJ2-7, with D perhaps TRBD1 or TRBD2 (6 bases each). The CDR3 spans 14 residues. The ends were cut back, 4 bases at V and 0 bases at J, with 10 bases in the middle. CDR3 amino acids: CASSWGASSYEQYF. For the CDR3, the DNA is TGTGCCAGCAGTTGGGGGGCGAGCTCCTACGAGCAGTACTTC.

This clonotype was picked up many times. This chain joins TRBV7-2 and TRBJ1-1; weak D call: TRBD1 (6 bases). This CDR3 is 13 amino acids long. Trimming removed 6 bases from V and 6 bases from J, with 14 bases in between. Per the germline V gene, CDR1 is SGHTA and CDR2 is FQGNSA. In DNA, the CDR3 is TGTGCCAGCAGACCGCCACAGGGTTCTGAAGCTTTCTTT. The encoded protein is CASRPPQGSEAFF.

The chain's CDR3 is CASRRTSGGYEQYF. The CDR3 region has the DNA TGTGCCAGCAGGAGGACTAGCGGGGGGTACGAGCAGTACTTC. The J gene is TRBJ2-7, the V gene TRBV28; 14 nucleotides align to TRBD2. V was pared by 6 bases and J by 4 bases, with 2 bases of the junction left unmatched. CDR3 length: 14 residues. CDR1 is MDHEN and CDR2 is SYDVKM in the germline V gene.

There are many counts of this clonotype. This chain joins TRBV6-6 and TRBJ1-4; 7 nucleotides line up with TRBD1. The CDR3 consists of 14 residues. Trimming removed 6 bases from V and 1 base from J; junction bases left unmatched: 2. CDR1 and CDR2 from the germline V gene are MNHNY and SVGAGI (reference sequence). The CDR3 coding sequence is TGTGCCAGCAGAAGACAGGGAACTAATGAAAAACTGTTTTTT. Encoded protein: CASRRQGTNEKLFF.

This clonotype was picked up one time. The rearrangement links TRBV20-1 to TRBJ2-5; either TRBD1 or TRBD2 may fit D (5 bases each). Germline CDR1 DFQATT, CDR2 SNEGSKA (reference sequence). The V end was cut by 6 bases, the J end by 1 base, with 15 bases between. CDR3 size: 14 residues. The CDR3 DNA is TGCAGTGCCACCCGGGACGGGTCCCAAGAGACCCAGTACTTC. Translated: CSATRDGSQETQYF.

This clonotype was counted at least ten times. This rearrangement joins TRBV10-3 to TRBJ2-5; D gene uncertain. This CDR3 has 16 residues. The V gene lost 0 bases and the J gene lost 0 bases, with 11 bases spanning the gap. The V gene's germline CDR1 is ENHRY and CDR2 SYGVKD. The CDR3 DNA follows: TGTGCCATCAGTGAGTCCCCCGCGGAGTACCAAGAGACCCAGTACTTC. Its translation: CAISESPAEYQETQYF.

This clonotype was observed at least ten times. The chain uses TRBV28 and TRBJ1-5; D unresolved. CDR3 length: 14 residues. In germline, CDR1 is MDHEN, CDR2 SYDVKM. Trimming cost V 1 base and J 10 bases, with 14 bases left between them. The CDR3 region is CASSLLGPSKPQHF. In DNA, the CDR3 is TGTGCCAGCAGTTTATTAGGGCCCTCAAAACCCCAGCATTTT.